The T cell receptor (beta chain) described here comes from a study of blood T cell repertoires in COVID-19. Study context: Spain, Italy and the United States supplied samples that represented acute and convalescent COVID-19. T cells, B-cell-depleted T cells, or PBMCs provided the cDNA or gDNA that served as material.

In Seattle, patients joined the study during active infection and were tracked longitudinally. Methods used by the authors: For nucleated cells, counts were estimated from reference gene primer amplification. TCRdb keeps only in-frame clones here, not all; method: immunoSEQ multiplex PCR. The V and J calls and clone size come from that table; D and trimming were worked out from the DNA. The table records 97,000 or so clones, around 90% of them present only once. The TCR comes from a woman aged 50 to 65 with COVID-19, enrolled during active disease. The sample was peripheral blood.

For the CDR3, the DNA is TGTGCCAGCAGCGTAGAAACTTGGGGGCGTCCGGAGACCCAGTACTTC. Its protein product is CASSVETWGRPETQYF. This chain links TRBV9 with TRBJ2-5; D perhaps matches TRBD1 (6 bases). The ends were cut back, 0 bases at V and 5 bases at J, with 17 bases in the middle. The germline gives CDR1 SGDLS, CDR2 YYNGEE. The CDR3 has 16 amino acids. Full variable domain (outside the CDR3, taken from reference TRBV9 and TRBJ2-5): DSGVTQTPKHLITATGQRVTLRCSPRSGDLSVYWYQQSLDQGLQFLIQYYNGEERAKGNILERFSAQQFPDLHSELNLSSLELGDSALYFCASSVETWGRPETQYFGPGTRLLVL.